These 3 T cell receptor beta chains came from one sample sequenced in a study of graft-versus-host responses after intestinal transplantation. Clones were sequenced by immunoSEQ multiplex PCR, and TCRdb holds only the in-frame ones, with some missing. The sample has 75,000 to 100,000 clones, roughly 82% seen once. The source material was PBMCs, sampled 255 days after intestinal transplant. The source is a human patient who received an intestinal transplant, so some T cells may come from the graft donor.

This clone is a singleton in its sample. This chain connects TRBV2 to TRBJ2-7, with D possibly being TRBD1 or TRBD2 (5 bases each). From germline, CDR1 is SNHLY and CDR2 FYNNEI. The V gene lost 8 bases and the J gene lost 3 bases, with 17 bases spanning the gap. The CDR3 has 14 amino acids. CDR3 residues: CASSGRDGDYEQYF. The CDR3, as DNA: TGTGCCAGCTCGGGCCGGGACGGGGACTACGAGCAGTACTTC.

The rearrangement uses TRBV28 and TRBJ1-2, with D possibly being TRBD1 (5 bases). The CDR3 runs to 14 residues. Germline CDR1 reads MDHEN; CDR2 reads SYDVKM. V lost 3 bases, J lost 4 bases, and 12 bases lay in between. The CDR3 protein is CASSLAGWGYGYTF. DNA of the CDR3: TGTGCCAGCAGTTTGGCAGGGTGGGGCTATGGCTACACCTTC.

This sequence joins TRBV14 and TRBJ2-2; D is ambiguous. The V end was cut by 0 bases, the J end by 3 bases, with 11 bases between. The CDR3 has 16 residues. Germline values: CDR1 SGHDN, CDR2 FVKESK. The CDR3 bases are TGTGCCAGCAGCCAAGATCGGGTTTCCTACACCGGGGAGCTGTTTTTT. Protein: CASSQDRVSYTGELFF.